The 30 T cell receptor beta chains in this list originate from one sample, sequenced in a study of identical twins. In TCRdb, the 5' RACE reads were re-called with MiXCR into one record per CDR3 protein. This sample yields roughly 470,000 distinct CDR3 sequences, of which approximately 15% are seen a single time; about 1% belongs to the top ten. This sample was also put to use in a study of yellow fever vaccine responses in identical twins.

Material: CD4+ T cells sorted from blood. The receptors stem from a woman aged 18-29 years in good health.

This clonotype has more than one count but fewer than ten. The rearrangement joins TRBV27 to TRBJ2-5; TRBD1 aligns across 8 bases. J lost 6 bases, V lost 5 bases, and 11 bases had no gene match. Looked up from germline, CDR1 is MNHEY and CDR2 is SMNVEV (reference sequence). The CDR3 contains 15 residues. The CDR3: CASSTGRTGRKTQYF. As DNA, the CDR3 is TGTGCCAGCAGTACCGGAAGGACAGGGAGAAAGACCCAGTACTTC.

This clonotype was counted a few times. The chain uses TRBV28 and TRBJ1-5, with TRBD1 matching 7 bases. The V gene's germline CDR1 is MDHEN and CDR2 SYDVKM. Trimming removed 4 bases from V and 4 bases from J; junction bases left unmatched: 7. The CDR3 has 15 amino acids. The chain's CDR3 is CASSSPDRENQPQHF. The CDR3 bases are TGTGCCAGCAGTTCTCCTGACAGGGAGAATCAGCCCCAGCATTTT.

This CDR3 reads CASIGGTYNEQFF. The CDR3 DNA sequence: TGTGCCAGCATCGGGGGCACATACAATGAGCAGTTCTTC. V usage is TRBV2 and J usage is TRBJ2-1, with D possibly called TRBD1 or TRBD2 (6 bases each). CDR1 is SNHLY and CDR2 is FYNNEI in the germline V gene. V shed 7 bases and J shed 4 bases, with 11 bases lying between them. The CDR3 is made up of 13 amino acids.

This clonotype was recorded at least ten times. The chain joins TRBV9 to TRBJ2-3, with TRBD2 as a possible D gene (5 bases). Germline V lookup: CDR1 SGDLS, CDR2 YYNGEE. The length of the CDR3 is 13 residues. V was trimmed by 0 bases and J by 8 bases, leaving 10 bases between them. The CDR3 nucleotides read TGTGCCAGCAGCGTAGACTCCGCGGGTACGCAGTATTTT. Its protein is CASSVDSAGTQYF.

This clonotype was observed a few times. The chain uses TRBV6-7 and TRBJ2-7, with D perhaps matching TRBD1 or TRBD2 (5 bases each). TRBV6-7 is an open reading frame whose function is uncertain. Trimming pared 10 bases from V and 2 bases from J, leaving 15 bases between. This CDR3 spans 13 amino acids. The chain's CDR3 is CAKERDGTYEQYF. CDR3 in DNA: TGTGCCAAAGAGAGGGACGGCACCTACGAGCAGTACTTC.

This clonotype appeared a few times. This chain connects TRBV29-1 to TRBJ1-2, with 7 bases matching TRBD1. Per germline, CDR1 SQVTM and CDR2 ANQGSEA. The CDR3 totals 14 residues. Germline trimming cut 2 bases from V and 7 bases from J; bases unmatched to any gene: 10. The CDR3 reads CSVESVQGKSGYTF. For the CDR3, the DNA is TGCAGCGTTGAATCGGTACAGGGGAAATCTGGCTACACCTTC. Full variable domain (rest looked up from reference TRBV29-1 and TRBJ1-2): SAVISQKPSRDICQRGTSLTIQCQVDSQVTMMFWYRQQPGQSLTLIATANQGSEATYESGFVIDKFPISRPNLTFSTLTVSNMSPEDSSIYLCSVESVQGKSGYTFGSGTRLTVV.

This clonotype turned up a few times. The rearrangement joins TRBV6-2 or TRBV6-3 to TRBJ2-1; TRBD2 matches at 11 bases. With V trimmed by 5 bases and J by 0 bases, 9 bases remained unmatched. Germline CDR1 is MNHEY and CDR2 is SVGEGT. This CDR3 comprises 18 residues. The CDR3, as DNA: TGTGCCAGCAGTCAACCCGGGCTAGCGGGAGGCTCCTACAATGAGCAGTTCTTC. This gives the protein CASSQPGLAGGSYNEQFF.

The gene calls are TRBV2 and TRBJ2-2; maybe TRBD2 (5 bases). This CDR3 region has 16 residues. The V and J ends lost 7 bases and 0 bases respectively, with 15 bases between them. CDR1 is SNHLY and CDR2 is FYNNEI in the germline V gene. CDR3 sequence reads: CASNKGGPANTGELFF. The CDR3 bases are TGTGCCAGCAATAAAGGCGGGCCAGCGAACACCGGGGAGCTGTTTTTT.

This clonotype was picked up many times. J is TRBJ2-7 and V is TRBV5-1, with D perhaps given as TRBD1 or TRBD2 (5 bases each). The CDR3 is made up of 15 amino acids. V was pared by 0 bases and J by 5 bases, with 15 bases between. Germline V gene sequence: CDR1 SGHRS, CDR2 YFSETQ. The CDR3 loop is CASSLAGTPLHEQYF. The CDR3 nucleotides read TGCGCCAGCAGCTTGGCCGGGACCCCTCTTCACGAGCAGTACTTC. Looking up the rest from reference TRBV5-1 and TRBJ2-7 gives the full variable domain: KAGVTQTPRYLIKTRGQQVTLSCSPISGHRSVSWYQQTPGQGLQFLFEYFSETQRNKGNFPGRFSGRQFSNSRSEMNVSTLELGDSALYLCASSLAGTPLHEQYFGPGTRLTVT.

The chain links TRBV20-1 to TRBJ2-1; 9 positions match TRBD2. Germline lookup yields CDR1 DFQATT and CDR2 SNEGSKA (reference sequence). There are 15 residues in the CDR3. V lost 0 bases to trimming and J lost 4 bases; unmatched junction nucleotides: 4. CDR3 DNA sequence: TGCAGTGCTAGAGAGAGGACTAGCGTATACAATGAGCAGTTCTTC. It is translated as CSARERTSVYNEQFF.

The chain combines TRBV20-1 with TRBJ2-1; 13 bases line up with TRBD2. V shed 3 bases, J shed 10 bases, and the junction held 3 bases outside the gene matches. This CDR3 is built from 13 residues. Germline V gene lookup returns CDR1 DFQATT and CDR2 SNEGSKA (reference sequence). The CDR3: CSASTGLAGEQFF. The CDR3 DNA reads TGCAGTGCTAGTACGGGACTAGCGGGAGAGCAGTTCTTC.

The V call is TRBV24-1, the J call TRBJ2-7; D uncertain. V shed 4 bases and J shed 0 bases, with 6 bases lying between them. In germline, CDR1 is KGHDR, CDR2 SFDVKD. The CDR3 length is 13 residues. CDR3 bases: TGTGCCACCAGTGACAGCAGCTCCTACGAGCAGTACTTC. Its protein is CATSDSSSYEQYF.

This clonotype was seen more than once but under ten times. This chain links TRBV12-3 or TRBV12-4 with TRBJ1-4; D possibly corresponds to TRBD1 (5 bases). Trimming stripped 3 bases from V and 7 bases from J, with 15 bases between. This CDR3 is 15 amino acids long. CDR3 DNA: TGTGCCAGCAGTTTTTTTAGACCCGGGACTGAAAAACTGTTTTTT. Protein sequence: CASSFFRPGTEKLFF.

This rearrangement joins TRBV11-2 to TRBJ2-7; 11 positions agree with TRBD2. From germline, CDR1 is SGHAT and CDR2 FQNNGV. The CDR3 length is 16 residues. The J segment lost 9 bases and the V segment lost 7 bases, leaving 17 bases of the junction unmatched. Here the CDR3 reads CASTPGGLAGGWGQYF. The CDR3 coding sequence is TGTGCCAGCACCCCGGGGGGTCTAGCGGGAGGCTGGGGGCAGTACTTC.

This clonotype was seen only a few times. This chain uses TRBV11-2 with TRBJ2-2; TRBD2 matches 7 bases. Losses at the gene ends were 3 bases for V and 5 bases for J; bases not matched to a gene: 9. This CDR3 is built from 16 residues. The germline V gene has CDR1 SGHAT and CDR2 FQNNGV. The CDR3 protein is CASSFNGRVETGELFF. DNA for the CDR3: TGTGCCAGCAGCTTCAATGGGAGGGTAGAGACCGGGGAGCTGTTTTTT.

This clonotype was picked up many times. V and J are TRBV4-2 and TRBJ2-1, with 10 bases identical to TRBD2. Trimming took 0 bases from V and 5 from J; bases not matched to a gene: 7. CDR3 length: 17 amino acids. CDR1 and CDR2 from the germline V gene are LGHNA and YNFKEQ. CDR3 DNA sequence: TGTGCCAGCAGCCAAGATACCACTAGCGGGACAAACAATGAGCAGTTCTTC. Translation: CASSQDTTSGTNNEQFF.

The chain combines TRBV28 with TRBJ1-5; 8 positions agree with TRBD1. J was trimmed by 4 bases and V by 6 bases; bases with no gene match: 8. Germline values: CDR1 MDHEN, CDR2 SYDVKM. This CDR3 is 15 amino acids long. CDR3 coding DNA: TGTGCCAGCAGAGCGGGACAGGCTACAAATCAGCCCCAGCATTTT. Translation gives CASRAGQATNQPQHF.

V and J are TRBV3-1 and TRBJ2-1; 8 positions match TRBD2. Looked up from germline, CDR1 is LGHDT and CDR2 is YNNKEL (reference sequence). V shed 5 bases, J shed 6 bases, and the junction held 12 bases outside the gene matches. This CDR3 contains 16 residues. The CDR3: CASSTQGGTSGNEQFF. CDR3 nucleotides: TGTGCCAGCAGCACCCAAGGGGGGACTAGTGGCAATGAGCAGTTCTTC.

This clonotype was seen a few times. This chain links TRBV14 with TRBJ2-1; TRBD1 might be the D (5 bases). Between the trimmed V and J ends, which lost 3 bases and 7 bases, there was a span of 13 bases. Germline values: CDR1 SGHDN, CDR2 FVKESK. The CDR3 runs 14 residues. CDR3 sequence: CASSQTLGVNEQFF. The CDR3 nucleotides are TGTGCCAGCAGCCAGACCCTAGGGGTTAATGAGCAGTTCTTC.

This clonotype was recorded many times. The rearrangement uses TRBV5-1 and TRBJ2-7; unclear D gene. Per the germline V gene, CDR1 is SGHRS and CDR2 is YFSETQ. V dropped 0 bases and J dropped 3 bases, with 7 bases sitting between them. The CDR3 runs 13 residues. The CDR3, as DNA: TGCGCCAGCAGCTTGGCCAACGGCTACGAGCAGTACTTC. Translated, it gives CASSLANGYEQYF.

The table lists this clonotype with many counts. The chain recombines TRBV5-1 with TRBJ2-7, with 8 bases fitting TRBD2. The CDR3 is made up of 13 amino acids. Germline trimming cut 5 bases from V and 6 bases from J; bases unmatched to any gene: 7. Germline V gives CDR1 SGHRS, CDR2 YFSETQ. Here the CDR3 reads CASRERETTEQYF. In DNA form, the CDR3 reads TGCGCCAGCAGGGAGCGGGAGACGACCGAGCAGTACTTC.

This clonotype was seen ten or more times. The chain joins TRBV24-1 to TRBJ1-1; 11 nucleotides align to TRBD1. Per the germline V gene, CDR1 is KGHDR and CDR2 is SFDVKD. CDR3 length: 14 amino acids. V trimming: 2 bases; J trimming: 6 bases; junction bases outside the gene matches: 1. Here the CDR3 DNA reads TGTGCCACCAGTGATTCGGGACAGGGGGCTGAAGCTTTCTTT. Encoded protein: CATSDSGQGAEAFF.

This clonotype appeared a few times. The chain carries TRBV6-5 and TRBJ2-3; D might be TRBD1 (5 bases). V dropped 3 bases and J dropped 5 bases, with 12 bases sitting between them. The CDR3 contains 14 residues. Germline V gene data show CDR1 as MNHEY and CDR2 as SVGAGI. The CDR3 protein is CASSYQGFGDTQYF. Here the CDR3 DNA reads TGTGCCAGCAGTTATCAGGGTTTCGGAGATACGCAGTATTTT.

V and J are TRBV20-1 and TRBJ2-3; D is uncertain. The length of the CDR3 is 14 residues. The germline V gene encodes CDR1 DFQATT and CDR2 SNEGSKA (reference sequence). The germline V and J ends were trimmed by 6 bases and 4 bases, with 17 bases remaining between them. CDR3 protein: CSAINVRFPDTQYF. The CDR3, as DNA: TGCAGTGCCATCAACGTTAGGTTCCCAGATACGCAGTATTTT.

This clonotype was observed once. The chain employs TRBV5-8 and TRBJ2-7; D is possibly TRBD2 (5 bases). CDR1 is SGHTS, CDR2 YDEGEE, per germline. Trimming took 5 bases from V and 0 from J, leaving 9 bases between them. The CDR3 sequence is 13 residues long. CDR3: CASRPGFSYEQYF. The DNA for the CDR3 is TGTGCCAGCAGACCGGGGTTCTCCTACGAGCAGTACTTC.

The chain is built from TRBV6-2 or TRBV6-3 and TRBJ2-3, with TRBD2 matching over 8 bases. Looked up from germline, CDR1 is MNHEY and CDR2 is SVGEGT. The CDR3 runs 16 residues. After removal of 0 bases from V and 5 bases from J, the junction contained 7 bases not matched to a gene. CDR3 sequence (DNA): TGTGCCAGCAGTTACTCCGGGGGACTAGTAGAAGATACGCAGTATTTT. It yields the protein CASSYSGGLVEDTQYF.

This clonotype was detected ten times or more. The gene calls are TRBV20-1 and TRBJ2-3, with TRBD2 matching 9 bases. Germline CDR1 and CDR2: DFQATT and SNEGSKA (reference sequence). The CDR3 totals 17 residues. After removal of 1 base from V and 5 bases from J, the junction contained 13 bases not matched to a gene. DNA of the CDR3: TGCAGTGCTAGAGGGTTCCGGACTAGCGATCAGGGAGATACGCAGTATTTT. This sequence encodes CSARGFRTSDQGDTQYF.

Regarding this clonotype: A much larger clonotype is one base distant, so this may be a read error. The chain combines TRBV5-1 with TRBJ2-3; D unresolved. The CDR3 has 13 amino acids. Germline lookup yields CDR1 SGHRS and CDR2 YFSETQ. The CDR3 loop reads CASSPFGGNTHYF. Written as DNA, the CDR3 is TGCGCCAGCAGCCCGTTCGGCGGAAATACGCATTATTTT.

To note about this clonotype: Given a much more abundant clone one base away, this may be a read error. The chain couples TRBV6-2 or TRBV6-3 to TRBJ1-1, with D hard to call. V was cut by 4 bases and J by 11 bases, with 20 bases left in between. Germline V lookup: CDR1 MNHEY, CDR2 SVGEGT. The CDR3 loop spans 14 amino acids. This chain's CDR3 is CASSSTWVTIRAFF. CDR3 in DNA: TGTGCCAGCAGTTCAACATGGGTAACTATCAGGGCTTTCTTT.

This chain uses TRBV4-3 with TRBJ2-7; 11 positions agree with TRBD2. The germline V gene has CDR1 LGHNA and CDR2 YSLEER. V gave up 1 base and J gave up 3 bases; unmatched junction bases: 8. The CDR3 is 17 residues long. The CDR3 is CASSQGLAGTRDYEQYF. Here the CDR3 DNA reads TGCGCCAGCAGCCAAGGACTAGCGGGGACGAGGGACTACGAGCAGTACTTC.